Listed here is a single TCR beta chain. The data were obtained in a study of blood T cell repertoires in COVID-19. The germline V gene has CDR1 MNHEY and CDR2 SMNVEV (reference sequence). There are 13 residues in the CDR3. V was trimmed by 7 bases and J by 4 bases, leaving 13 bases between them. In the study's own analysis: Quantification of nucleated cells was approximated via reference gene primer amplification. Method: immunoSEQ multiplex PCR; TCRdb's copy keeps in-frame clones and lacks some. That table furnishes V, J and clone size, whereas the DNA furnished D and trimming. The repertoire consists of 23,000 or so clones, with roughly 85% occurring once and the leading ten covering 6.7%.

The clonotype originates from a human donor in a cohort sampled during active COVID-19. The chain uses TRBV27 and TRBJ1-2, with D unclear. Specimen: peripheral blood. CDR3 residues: CASMPGLSYGYTF. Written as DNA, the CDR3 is TGTGCCAGCATGCCCGGACTGAGCTATGGCTACACCTTC.